One T cell receptor beta chain is described in this entry. These data come from a study of blood T cell repertoires in COVID-19. Study-wide background: T cells, B-cell-depleted T cells, or PBMCs supplied cDNA or gDNA.

As handled by the study authors: Quantification of nucleated cells was approximated via reference gene primer amplification. The data were produced by immunoSEQ multiplex PCR, yet TCRdb's version contains in-frame clones alone and is incomplete. The V and J calls and clone size are taken from that table; D and trimming were inferred from the DNA. Of 200,000 to 250,000 clones in the sample, roughly 81% were seen once. Between the trimmed V and J ends, which lost 0 bases and 6 bases, there was a span of 3 bases. CDR1 and CDR2 (germline): SGHAT, FQNNGV. The CDR3 is 11 amino acids. The sequenced material came from peripheral blood. This TCR came from a man in his forties with acute or convalescent COVID-19. The chain carries TRBV11-2 and TRBJ2-7; D unclear. The CDR3 DNA is TGTGCCAGCAGCTTAGACGGCGAGCAGTACTTC. It encodes CASSLDGEQYF.